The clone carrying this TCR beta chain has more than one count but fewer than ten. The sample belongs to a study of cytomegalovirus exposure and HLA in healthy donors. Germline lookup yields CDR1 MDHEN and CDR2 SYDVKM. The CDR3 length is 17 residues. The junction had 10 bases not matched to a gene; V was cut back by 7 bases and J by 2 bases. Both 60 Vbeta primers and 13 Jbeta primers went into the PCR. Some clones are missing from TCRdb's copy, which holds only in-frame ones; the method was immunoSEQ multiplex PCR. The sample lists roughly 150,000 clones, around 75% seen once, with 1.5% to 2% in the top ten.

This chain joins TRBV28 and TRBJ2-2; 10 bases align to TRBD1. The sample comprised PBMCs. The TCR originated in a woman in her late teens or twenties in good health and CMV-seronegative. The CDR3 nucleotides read TGTGCCAGCACCCCCCCCGGGACAGGGGTTAACACCGGGGAGCTGTTTTTT. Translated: CASTPPGTGVNTGELFF.